This TCR beta chain was identified during a study of blood T cell repertoires in COVID-19. TCRdb keeps only in-frame clones here, not all; method: immunoSEQ multiplex PCR. The repertoire holds approximately 200,000 clones, with approximately 88% as singletons. Deletions cut 5 bases from V and 7 bases from J, with 9 bases between. CDR3 length equals 11 residues. Germline CDR1 is DFQATT and CDR2 is SNEGSKA (reference sequence). This clonotype was sampled from a woman aged 30 to 39 with acute or convalescent COVID-19. Sequencing was done on a sample of peripheral blood. This sequence joins TRBV20-1 and TRBJ2-1, with D possibly being TRBD2 (5 bases). The CDR3 sequence: CSAVLGNEQFF. CDR3 nucleotides: TGCAGTGCTGTACTAGGGAATGAGCAGTTCTTC.